This TCR beta chain was identified during a study of early T cells in non-severe SARS-CoV-2 infection. The CDR3 is 16 amino acids. V was pared by 2 bases and J by 2 bases, with 7 bases of the junction left unmatched. Per the germline V gene, CDR1 is MNHNY and CDR2 is SVGAGI (reference sequence). TCRdb fed the 5' RACE reads into MiXCR, producing one record per CDR3 protein. The sample lists tens of thousands of distinct CDR3 sequences, roughly 9% occurring once. This clonotype originated in an adult who was a healthcare worker with PCR-confirmed SARS-CoV-2 infection or an uninfected control (not recorded which). Sequenced material: whole blood. The genes are TRBV6-6 and TRBJ2-5; TRBD2 matches 8 bases. CDR3 amino acids: CASSYPRVAGQETQYF. CDR3 in DNA: TGTGCCAGCAGTTACCCAAGAGTAGCGGGGCAAGAGACCCAGTACTTC.